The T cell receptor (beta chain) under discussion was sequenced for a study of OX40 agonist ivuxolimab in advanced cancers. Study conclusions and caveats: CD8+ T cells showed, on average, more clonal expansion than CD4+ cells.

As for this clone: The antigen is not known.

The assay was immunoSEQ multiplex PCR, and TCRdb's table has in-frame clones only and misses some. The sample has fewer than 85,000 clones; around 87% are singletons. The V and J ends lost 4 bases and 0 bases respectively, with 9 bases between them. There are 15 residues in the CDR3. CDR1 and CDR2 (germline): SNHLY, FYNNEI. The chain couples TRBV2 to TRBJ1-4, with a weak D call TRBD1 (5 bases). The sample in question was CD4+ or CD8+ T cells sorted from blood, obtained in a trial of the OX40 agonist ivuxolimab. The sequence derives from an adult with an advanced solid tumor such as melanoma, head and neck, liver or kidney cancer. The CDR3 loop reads CASSARGPTNEKLFF. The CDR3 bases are TGTGCCAGCAGTGCTAGGGGCCCAACTAATGAAAAACTGTTTTTT.